Shown below are 6 T cell receptor beta chains from a single sample sequenced in a study of shared clonotypes between healthy human individuals. The naive CD8 fraction comprised CD45RO-negative cells positively selected for CCR7 and excluded terminally differentiated effector memory CD45RA+ cells. Using immunoSEQ multiplex PCR, the repertoire was profiled, and TCRdb retains in-frame clones only, with some absent. The profile covers about 590,000 clones, with around 95% appearing a single time and less than 0.13% taken by the ten largest. The sequencing input was naive CD8+ T cells sorted from blood. Every receptor here comes from a woman aged 30 to 39 in good health.

This clone was observed a single time. The rearrangement links TRBV9 to TRBJ2-7, with D perhaps assigned TRBD1 or TRBD2 (6 bases each). In germline, CDR1 is SGDLS, CDR2 YYNGEE. V was clipped by 0 bases and J by 3 bases, with 13 bases between them. There are 15 residues in the CDR3. For the CDR3, the DNA is TGTGCCAGCAGCGTAGAGGGGGGCGGAAACTACGAGCAGTACTTC. Translated: CASSVEGGGNYEQYF.

The V and J genes are TRBV14 and TRBJ2-5; a possible D gene is TRBD2 (6 bases). The V gene lost 0 bases and the J gene lost 0 bases, with 8 bases spanning the gap. This CDR3 is built from 15 residues. Looked up from germline, CDR1 is SGHDN and CDR2 is FVKESK. The DNA for the CDR3 is TGTGCCAGCAGCCAAGATTGGACTAACCAAGAGACCCAGTACTTC. Translation: CASSQDWTNQETQYF.

The gene calls are TRBV10-3 and TRBJ2-2, with D possibly being TRBD1 (6 bases). This CDR3 is 16 amino acids long. The germline V and J ends were trimmed by 0 bases and 4 bases, with 12 bases remaining between them. Germline CDR1 is ENHRY and CDR2 is SYGVKD. The CDR3 coding sequence is TGTGCCATCAGTGAGTCGGGGGCCGGTAGCACCGGGGAGCTGTTTTTT. Amino acids: CAISESGAGSTGELFF.

The J gene is TRBJ2-7, the V gene TRBV19, with 14 bases fitting TRBD2. The CDR3 length is 17 residues. The germline V gene encodes CDR1 LNHDA and CDR2 SQIVND (reference sequence). The V and J ends lost 5 bases and 2 bases, in that order; junction bases with no gene match: 8. The CDR3 DNA sequence: TGTGCCAGTAGTGTGAGACTAGCGGGAGGGTCAGCCTACGAGCAGTACTTC. Its translation: CASSVRLAGGSAYEQYF.

Comments on this clone: Compared with germline, one end of the junction differs, possibly owing to a read error. J is TRBJ2-7 and V is TRBV6-8, with TRBD2 as a possible D gene (6 bases). CDR1 and CDR2 from the germline V gene are MNHGY and SAAAGT. The CDR3 loop spans 20 amino acids. The CDR3 is CASSNSTGSQRRELSYEQYF. For the CDR3, the DNA is TGTGCCAGCAGTAACTCAACCGGGTCGCAGAGACGGGAGCTCTCCTACGAGCAGTACTTC.

The J gene is TRBJ1-1, the V gene TRBV28; D is unresolved. V lost 4 bases and J lost 6, with 15 bases in between. The V gene's germline CDR1 is MDHEN and CDR2 SYDVKM. The CDR3 sequence is 14 residues long. The chain's CDR3 is CASSSPPVGPEAFF. In DNA form, the CDR3 reads TGTGCCAGCAGTTCCCCCCCCGTAGGACCTGAAGCTTTCTTT.